The next 27 T cell receptor beta chains were all read from a single sample in a study of radiation and T cells in renal cell carcinoma. The time point is: blood 4 weeks post-SBRT, at nephrectomy. Treatment defined: 15 Gy SBRT to primary tumor, nephrectomy 4 weeks later. The repertoire was sequenced with immunoSEQ multiplex PCR; TCRdb's copy has only in-frame clones and lacks some. Here the sample spans more than 120,000 clones, 70% to 90% being singletons. The sample here was blood, taken from a patient whose treatment included radiotherapy and nephrectomy. The origin of the receptors is a woman in her forties or fifties with renal cell carcinoma.

V gene TRBV28 combines with J gene TRBJ2-7; perhaps TRBD1 as D (6 bases). The germline V and J ends were trimmed by 5 bases and 7 bases, with 15 bases remaining between them. The CDR3 is made up of 13 amino acids. CDR1 and CDR2 from the germline V gene are MDHEN and SYDVKM. The CDR3, as DNA: TGTGCCAGCAGTCTCCCAGGGGTCGAAGAGCAGTACTTC. Residues: CASSLPGVEEQYF. The full variable domain, rest sourced from reference TRBV28 and TRBJ2-7, is DVKVTQSSRYLVKRTGEKVFLECVQDMDHENMFWYRQDPGLGLRLIYFSYDVKMKEKGDIPEGYSVSREKKERFSLILESASTNQTSMYLCASSLPGVEEQYFGPGTRLTVT.

The V and J genes are TRBV6-5 and TRBJ1-1; unclear D gene. CDR1 and CDR2 from the germline V gene are MNHEY and SVGAGI. There are 14 residues in the CDR3. V was trimmed by 2 bases and J by 7 bases, leaving 14 bases between them. The CDR3, as DNA: TGTGCCAGCAGTTACGGCACAGAGAGTAGTGAAGCTTTCTTT. This translates into CASSYGTESSEAFF.

The gene calls are TRBV7-2 and TRBJ1-4; D unresolved. The germline gives CDR1 SGHTA, CDR2 FQGNSA. This CDR3 is 13 amino acids long. With 1 base removed from V and 5 bases from J, the gap between germline ends came to 5 bases. CDR3 DNA: TGTGCCAGCAGCTTAGGCCTAAATGAAAAACTGTTTTTT. Amino acids: CASSLGLNEKLFF.

The chain uses TRBV10-3 and TRBJ1-5; D remains unclear. Per germline, CDR1 ENHRY and CDR2 SYGVKD. With 3 bases removed from V and 5 bases from J, the gap between germline ends came to 5 bases. This CDR3 is built from 12 residues. The chain's CDR3 is CAISENDQPQHF. CDR3 DNA: TGTGCCATCAGTGAAAACGATCAGCCCCAGCATTTT.

This clone was recorded once. The chain employs TRBV2 and TRBJ1-4; D is undetermined. Trimming stripped 2 bases from V and 1 base from J, with 8 bases between. The germline V gene has CDR1 SNHLY and CDR2 FYNNEI. This CDR3 spans 15 amino acids. Written as DNA, the CDR3 is TGTGCCAGCAGTGAACAAACGGGAACTAATGAAAAACTGTTTTTT. It yields the protein CASSEQTGTNEKLFF.

The J gene is TRBJ2-7, the V gene TRBV28; the D gene is possibly TRBD1 (6 bases). Germline V gene data show CDR1 as MDHEN and CDR2 as SYDVKM. The CDR3 is made up of 13 amino acids. V was cut by 7 bases and J by 4 bases, with 14 bases left in between. CDR3 amino acids: CASNPDRLYEQYF. CDR3 DNA: TGTGCCAGCAACCCGGACAGATTATACGAGCAGTACTTC. The entire variable domain, with the rest obtained from reference TRBV28 and TRBJ2-7, is as follows: DVKVTQSSRYLVKRTGEKVFLECVQDMDHENMFWYRQDPGLGLRLIYFSYDVKMKEKGDIPEGYSVSREKKERFSLILESASTNQTSMYLCASNPDRLYEQYFGPGTRLTVT.

V and J are TRBV28 and TRBJ1-1; no firm D call. V was cut by 4 bases and J by 4 bases, with 19 bases left in between. The CDR3 has 16 residues. Germline V gives CDR1 MDHEN, CDR2 SYDVKM. The CDR3 spells CASSSLKDATGTEAFF. In DNA form, the CDR3 reads TGTGCCAGCAGTTCTTTGAAAGATGCCACGGGCACTGAAGCTTTCTTT.

The sample holds one count of this clone. The chain couples TRBV29-1 to TRBJ1-2, with D possibly matching TRBD1 (5 bases). The CDR3 length is 11 residues. The V end lost 8 bases, the J end lost 3 bases, and 10 bases lay between the germline ends. CDR1 and CDR2 (germline): SQVTM, ANQGSEA. Written as DNA, the CDR3 is TGCAGCTTCAGGGCGTACTATGGCTACACCTTC. Protein product: CSFRAYYGYTF.

This clone showed up just a few times. The rearrangement uses TRBV28 and TRBJ1-5; D ambiguous. Germline CDR1 is MDHEN and CDR2 is SYDVKM. With 2 bases removed from V and 0 bases from J, the gap between germline ends came to 8 bases. CDR3 length equals 15 residues. The CDR3 reads CASSLGGDSNQPQHF. CDR3 sequence (DNA): TGTGCCAGCAGTTTAGGCGGTGATAGCAATCAGCCCCAGCATTTT.

The chain couples TRBV4-1 to TRBJ1-3; a weak D match, TRBD1 (5 bases). Trimming removed 6 bases at V and 0 bases at J, with 18 bases between. The CDR3 is 17 amino acids. CDR1 MGHRA and CDR2 YSYEKL come from the germline V gene. The CDR3 is CASRGVGELPSGNTIYF. CDR3 DNA sequence: TGCGCCAGCAGGGGGGTCGGGGAGCTACCCTCTGGAAACACCATATATTTT.

V and J are TRBV29-1 and TRBJ2-3; D could derive from TRBD1 or TRBD2 (5 bases each). The CDR3 is 12 amino acids. With 6 bases removed from V and 1 base from J, the gap between germline ends came to 8 bases. Germline CDR1 is SQVTM and CDR2 is ANQGSEA. The CDR3 sequence is CSVRDGTDTQYF. The CDR3 DNA sequence: TGCAGCGTCCGGGACGGCACAGATACGCAGTATTTT.

This sequence joins TRBV5-4 and TRBJ1-3; 7 nucleotides match TRBD1. CDR1 is SGHNT, CDR2 YYREEE, per germline (reference sequence). The CDR3 length is 13 residues. V shed 2 bases and J 4 bases; nucleotides not matched to a gene: 0. As DNA, the CDR3 is TGTGCCAGCAGCTTACAGGGGGGAAACACCATATATTTT. Translating gives CASSLQGGNTIYF.

The CDR3, as DNA: TGTGCCAGCATCCTAACTAGCGCCTCCTACGAGCAGTACTTC. Its protein is CASILTSASYEQYF. The chain combines TRBV2 with TRBJ2-7; 7 bases align to TRBD2. Germline-derived CDR1 and CDR2 are SNHLY and FYNNEI. The CDR3 length is 14 residues. Trimming removed 7 bases from V and 0 bases from J; junction bases left unmatched: 6.

As regards this clone: The CDR3 does not close with the conserved phenylalanine or tryptophan, likely indicating a read error. Because the CDR3's place on the DNA is in doubt, the DNA is left out and the CDR3 is given as listed by TCRdb. V is TRBV6-4 and J is TRBJ1-3. The CDR3 has 8 residues if both end residues are counted. CDR1 and CDR2 from the germline V gene are MRHNA and SNTAGT. This CDR3 is CASSHHLA.

The CDR3 spells CASSQDLGVQPQHF. Here the CDR3 DNA reads TGCGCCAGCAGCCAAGATCTCGGGGTTCAGCCCCAGCATTTT. The rearrangement joins TRBV4-3 to TRBJ1-5; D unclear. The length of the CDR3 is 14 residues. The germline V gene encodes CDR1 LGHNA and CDR2 YSLEER. V lost 0 bases, J lost 6 bases, and 9 bases lay in between.

The CDR3 DNA reads TGTGCCAGCAGCCCGTACGTGACTCTGGCCTACGAGCAGTACTTC. Its protein product is CASSPYVTLAYEQYF. The chain couples TRBV14 to TRBJ2-7; D gene uncertain. Looked up from germline, CDR1 is SGHDN and CDR2 is FVKESK. The CDR3 consists of 15 residues. Trimming shortened V by 4 bases and J by 2 bases, and 15 bases separated the two germline ends. The entire variable domain, with the rest obtained from reference TRBV14 and TRBJ2-7, is as follows: EAGVTQFPSHSVIEKGQTVTLRCDPISGHDNLYWYRRVMGKEIKFLLHFVKESKQDESGMPNNRFLAERTGGTYSTLKVQPAELEDSGVYFCASSPYVTLAYEQYFGPGTRLTVT.

A few counts support this clone. The rearrangement joins TRBV28 to TRBJ1-1, with TRBD1 as a possible D gene (5 bases). There are 15 residues in the CDR3. Germline lookup yields CDR1 MDHEN and CDR2 SYDVKM. The V end was cut by 6 bases, the J end by 1 base, with 15 bases between. The CDR3 here is CASSSWWGENTEAFF. CDR3 sequence (DNA): TGTGCCAGCAGCTCTTGGTGGGGGGAGAACACTGAAGCTTTCTTT.

V gene TRBV9 combines with J gene TRBJ2-1; a weak D match, TRBD2 (7 bases). V was clipped by 4 bases and J by 4 bases, with 15 bases between them. Germline CDR1 and CDR2: SGDLS and YYNGEE. The CDR3 is made up of 15 amino acids. CDR3 in DNA: TGTGCCAGCAGCCCGGGGGGCTCACCTTACAATGAGCAGTTCTTC. Its protein product is CASSPGGSPYNEQFF. Variable domain in full (rest from reference TRBV9 and TRBJ2-1): DSGVTQTPKHLITATGQRVTLRCSPRSGDLSVYWYQQSLDQGLQFLIQYYNGEERAKGNILERFSAQQFPDLHSELNLSSLELGDSALYFCASSPGGSPYNEQFFGPGTRLTVL.

This rearrangement joins TRBV4-2 to TRBJ2-7; TRBD2 matches at 8 bases. Trimming took 1 base from V and 6 from J; bases not matched to a gene: 8. Germline V lookup: CDR1 LGHNA, CDR2 YNFKEQ. This CDR3 region has 15 residues. The CDR3 protein is CASSQVGAGGREQYF. CDR3 bases: TGTGCCAGCAGCCAAGTAGGTGCGGGAGGTCGCGAGCAGTACTTC.

This clone was recorded a few times. The V and J genes are TRBV28 and TRBJ2-2, with D uncertain. The CDR3 is made up of 13 amino acids. Germline V lookup: CDR1 MDHEN, CDR2 SYDVKM. V was trimmed by 7 bases and J by 4 bases, leaving 10 bases between them. The CDR3 bases are TGTGCCAGCACCCCTCCGGGCACCGGGGAGCTGTTTTTT. Amino acids: CASTPPGTGELFF.

The chain uses TRBV30 and TRBJ1-1; 7 bases agree with TRBD1. This CDR3 comprises 12 residues. V shed 4 bases and J 3 bases; nucleotides not matched to a gene: 2. Germline CDR1 and CDR2: GTSNPN and SVGIG (reference sequence). The CDR3 DNA follows: TGTGCCTGGAATCAGGGGGACACTGAAGCTTTCTTT. Translating gives CAWNQGDTEAFF.

The rearrangement links TRBV30 to TRBJ2-1, with TRBD2 identical over 9 bases. V shed 8 bases and J 10 bases; nucleotides not matched to a gene: 9. Germline V gene lookup returns CDR1 GTSNPN and CDR2 SVGIG (reference sequence). The CDR3 has 12 amino acids. CDR3 DNA sequence: TGTGCCCCTGGGTGGCGGGAGGGGGAGCAGTTCTTC. As protein: CAPGWREGEQFF.

This clone was seen only once. The rearrangement joins TRBV5-6 to TRBJ1-2; perhaps TRBD1 as D (6 bases). Looked up from germline, CDR1 is SGHDT and CDR2 is YYEEEE. V lost 4 bases and J 8 bases, leaving 21 bases between the germline ends. The CDR3 runs to 15 residues. CDR3 nucleotides: TGTGCCAGCAGCCCCGAAGGTACGGGGGCTCGAGGCTACACCTTC. Translating it yields CASSPEGTGARGYTF. Complete variable domain (other parts from reference TRBV5-6 and TRBJ1-2): DAGVTQSPTHLIKTRGQQVTLRCSPKSGHDTVSWYQQALGQGPQFIFQYYEEEERQRGNFPDRFSGHQFPNYSSELNVNALLLGDSALYLCASSPEGTGARGYTFGSGTRLTVV.

Turning to this clone: Other DNA sequences of this sample code for an identical CDR3. This chain joins TRBV5-1 and TRBJ1-4; 8 positions agree with TRBD1. Germline CDR1 is SGHRS and CDR2 is YFSETQ. V shed 3 bases and J 7 bases; nucleotides not matched to a gene: 5. The CDR3 extends over 14 amino acids. The CDR3 DNA follows: TGCGCCAGCAGCTCGGACAGGGCCGGTGAAAAACTGTTTTTT. It translates to CASSSDRAGEKLFF.

The rearrangement links TRBV28 to TRBJ1-2; the D is unclear. Per the germline V gene, CDR1 is MDHEN and CDR2 is SYDVKM. V dropped 7 bases and J dropped 5 bases, with 14 bases sitting between them. The CDR3 runs 13 residues. CDR3 residues: CASTMVGGYGYTF. The CDR3 DNA follows: TGTGCCAGCACCATGGTTGGAGGTTATGGCTACACCTTC.

The V call is TRBV19, the J call TRBJ1-1; 7 bases line up with TRBD1. The junction had 7 bases not matched to a gene; V was cut back by 4 bases and J by 5 bases. The CDR3 length is 14 residues. Germline V gives CDR1 LNHDA, CDR2 SQIVND (reference sequence). CDR3 sequence (DNA): TGTGCCAGTAGTACCCCGACAGGGAATACTGAAGCTTTCTTT. It encodes CASSTPTGNTEAFF.

Concerning this clone: Within the sample, other DNA sequences also encode this same CDR3. V usage is TRBV19 and J usage is TRBJ2-5; no reliable D call. V dropped 1 base and J dropped 2 bases, with 5 bases sitting between them. The CDR3 sequence is 13 residues long. The germline V gene has CDR1 LNHDA and CDR2 SQIVND (reference sequence). The CDR3 reads CASSIAVQETQYF. In DNA, the CDR3 is TGTGCCAGTAGTATAGCGGTACAAGAGACCCAGTACTTC.